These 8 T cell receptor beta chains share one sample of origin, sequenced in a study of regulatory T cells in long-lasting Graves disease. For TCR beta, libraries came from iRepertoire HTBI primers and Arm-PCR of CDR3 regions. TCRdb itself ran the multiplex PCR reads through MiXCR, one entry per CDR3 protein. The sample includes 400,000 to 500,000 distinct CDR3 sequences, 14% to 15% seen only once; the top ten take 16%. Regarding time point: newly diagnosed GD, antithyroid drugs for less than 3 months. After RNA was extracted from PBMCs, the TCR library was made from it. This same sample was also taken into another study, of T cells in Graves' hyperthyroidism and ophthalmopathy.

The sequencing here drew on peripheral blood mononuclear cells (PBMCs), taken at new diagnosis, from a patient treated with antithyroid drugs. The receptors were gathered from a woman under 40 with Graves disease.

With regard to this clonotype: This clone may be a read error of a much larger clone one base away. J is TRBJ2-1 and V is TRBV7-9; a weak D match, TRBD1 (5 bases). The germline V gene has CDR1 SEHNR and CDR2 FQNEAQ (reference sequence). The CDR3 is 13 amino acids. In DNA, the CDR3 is TGTGCCAGCAGCTCTGGACCAGGGAATGAGCAGTCCTTC. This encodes CASSSGPGNEQSF.

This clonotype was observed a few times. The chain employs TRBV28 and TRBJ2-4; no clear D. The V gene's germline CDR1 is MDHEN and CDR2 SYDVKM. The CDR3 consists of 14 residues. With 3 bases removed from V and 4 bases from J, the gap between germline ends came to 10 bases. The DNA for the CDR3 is TGTGCCAGCAGTTTTCCCGAGCGTAAAAACATTCAGTACTTC. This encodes CASSFPERKNIQYF.

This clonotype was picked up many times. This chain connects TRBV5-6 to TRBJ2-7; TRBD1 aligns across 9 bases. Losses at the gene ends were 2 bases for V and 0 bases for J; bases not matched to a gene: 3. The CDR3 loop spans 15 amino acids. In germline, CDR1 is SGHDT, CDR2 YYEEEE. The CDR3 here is CASSFGTGLSYEQYF. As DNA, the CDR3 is TGTGCCAGCAGCTTTGGGACAGGGCTCTCCTACGAGCAGTACTTC.

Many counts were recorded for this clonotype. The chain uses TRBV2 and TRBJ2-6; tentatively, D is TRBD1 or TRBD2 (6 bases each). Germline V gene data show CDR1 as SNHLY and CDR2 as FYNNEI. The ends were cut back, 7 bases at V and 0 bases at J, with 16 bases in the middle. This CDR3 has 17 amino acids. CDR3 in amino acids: CASIGGTWVSGANVLTF. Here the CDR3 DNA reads TGTGCCAGCATCGGCGGGACATGGGTCTCTGGGGCCAACGTCCTGACTTTC. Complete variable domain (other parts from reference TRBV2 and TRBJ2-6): EPEVTQTPSHQVTQMGQEVILRCVPISNHLYFYWYRQILGQKVEFLVSFYNNEISEKSEIFDDQFSVERPDGSNFTLKIRSTKLEDSAMYFCASIGGTWVSGANVLTFGAGSRLTVL.

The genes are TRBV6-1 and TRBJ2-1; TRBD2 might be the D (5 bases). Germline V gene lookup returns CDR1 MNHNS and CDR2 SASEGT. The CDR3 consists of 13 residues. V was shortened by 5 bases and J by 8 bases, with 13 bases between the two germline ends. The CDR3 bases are TGTGCCAGCAGTCGAAGGGAGAGGGATGAGCAGTTCTTC. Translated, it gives CASSRRERDEQFF.

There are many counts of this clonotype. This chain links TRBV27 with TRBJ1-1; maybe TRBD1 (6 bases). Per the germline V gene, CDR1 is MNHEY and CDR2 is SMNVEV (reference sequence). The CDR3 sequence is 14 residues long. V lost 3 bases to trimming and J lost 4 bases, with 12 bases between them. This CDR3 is CASSFEGGSTEAFF. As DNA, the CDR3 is TGTGCCAGCAGTTTTGAGGGGGGGAGCACTGAAGCTTTCTTT.

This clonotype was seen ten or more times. CDR3 loop: CASSGHLPWGTEAFF. The CDR3 nucleotides are TGTGCCAGCAGTGGACACCTCCCGTGGGGCACTGAAGCTTTCTTT. The gene calls are TRBV6-1 and TRBJ1-1; the D is unclear. Germline loops: CDR1 MNHNS, CDR2 SASEGT. Trimming took 4 bases from V and 4 from J, leaving 16 bases between them. The CDR3 contains 15 residues.

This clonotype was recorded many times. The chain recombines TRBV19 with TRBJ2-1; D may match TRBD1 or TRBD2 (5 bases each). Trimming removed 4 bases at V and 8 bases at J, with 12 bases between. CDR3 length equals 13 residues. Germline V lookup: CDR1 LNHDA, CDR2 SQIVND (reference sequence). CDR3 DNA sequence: TGTGCCAGTAGTAGGGGACCTAGTCATGAGCAGTTCTTC. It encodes CASSRGPSHEQFF.